The clone carrying this T cell receptor beta chain was seen just once. The source of the sample is a study of blood T cell repertoires in COVID-19. Authors' processing steps: Quantification of nucleated cells was approximated via reference gene primer amplification. Clones were sequenced by immunoSEQ multiplex PCR, and TCRdb holds only the in-frame ones, with some missing. That table furnishes V, J and clone size, whereas the DNA furnished D and trimming. The sample records 150,000 or so clones, around 81% being singletons. Germline V gene sequence: CDR1 MNHNY, CDR2 SVGAGI (reference sequence). The CDR3 contains 14 residues. Deletions cut 6 bases from V and 8 bases from J, with 19 bases between.

This clonotype was obtained from a woman aged 55-69 years with acute or convalescent COVID-19. This rearrangement joins TRBV6-6 to TRBJ1-1, with unresolved D. The sample consisted of peripheral blood. The CDR3 DNA reads as TGTGCCAGCAGCCCGGGTTTAAGCGGACTCGAAGCTTTCTTT. Amino acid sequence: CASSPGLSGLEAFF.